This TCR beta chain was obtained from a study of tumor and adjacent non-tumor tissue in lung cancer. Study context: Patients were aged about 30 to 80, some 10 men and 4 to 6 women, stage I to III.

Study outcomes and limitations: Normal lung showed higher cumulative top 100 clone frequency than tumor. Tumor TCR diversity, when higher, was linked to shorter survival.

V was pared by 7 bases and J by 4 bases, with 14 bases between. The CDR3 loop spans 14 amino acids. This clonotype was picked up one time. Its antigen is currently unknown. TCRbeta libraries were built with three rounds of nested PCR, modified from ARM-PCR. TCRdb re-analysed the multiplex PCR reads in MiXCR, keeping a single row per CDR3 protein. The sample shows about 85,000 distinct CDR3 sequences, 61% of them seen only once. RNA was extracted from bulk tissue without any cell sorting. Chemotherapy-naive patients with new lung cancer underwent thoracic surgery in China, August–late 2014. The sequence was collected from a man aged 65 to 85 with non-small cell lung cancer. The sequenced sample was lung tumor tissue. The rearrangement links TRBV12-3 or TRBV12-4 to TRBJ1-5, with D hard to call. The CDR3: CASNFWRENQPQHF. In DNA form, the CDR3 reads TGTGCCAGCAATTTCTGGCGTGAGAATCAGCCCCAGCATTTT.